This T cell receptor (beta chain) was sequenced for a study of blood T cell repertoires in COVID-19. Study overall: PBMCs, B-cell-depleted T cells, or T cells provided the cDNA or gDNA that made up the material.

This CDR3 comprises 15 residues. V dropped 3 bases and J dropped 4; count of bases not matched to a gene: 5. Germline assignment: CDR1 LGHDT and CDR2 YNNKEL (reference sequence). In the original processing: Reference gene primer amplification in the assay estimated nucleated cell counts. Sequenced by immunoSEQ multiplex PCR; TCRdb stores in-frame clones only, minus some. Clonal size and the V and J genes are those of that table, whereas D and trimming came from the DNA. The sample includes fewer than 650,000 clones, 70% to 90% of them seen just once. Patients at the Seattle site were enrolled during active infection and followed longitudinally.

The sequence derives from a woman aged 45-65 years with COVID-19, enrolled during active disease. The chain combines TRBV3-1 (or the pseudogene TRBV3-2) with TRBJ2-1; 8 bases align to TRBD2. The sequenced sample consisted of peripheral blood. CDR3 region: CASSHGRGEYNEQFF. CDR3 bases: TGTGCCAGCAGCCATGGGCGGGGGGAATACAATGAGCAGTTCTTC.